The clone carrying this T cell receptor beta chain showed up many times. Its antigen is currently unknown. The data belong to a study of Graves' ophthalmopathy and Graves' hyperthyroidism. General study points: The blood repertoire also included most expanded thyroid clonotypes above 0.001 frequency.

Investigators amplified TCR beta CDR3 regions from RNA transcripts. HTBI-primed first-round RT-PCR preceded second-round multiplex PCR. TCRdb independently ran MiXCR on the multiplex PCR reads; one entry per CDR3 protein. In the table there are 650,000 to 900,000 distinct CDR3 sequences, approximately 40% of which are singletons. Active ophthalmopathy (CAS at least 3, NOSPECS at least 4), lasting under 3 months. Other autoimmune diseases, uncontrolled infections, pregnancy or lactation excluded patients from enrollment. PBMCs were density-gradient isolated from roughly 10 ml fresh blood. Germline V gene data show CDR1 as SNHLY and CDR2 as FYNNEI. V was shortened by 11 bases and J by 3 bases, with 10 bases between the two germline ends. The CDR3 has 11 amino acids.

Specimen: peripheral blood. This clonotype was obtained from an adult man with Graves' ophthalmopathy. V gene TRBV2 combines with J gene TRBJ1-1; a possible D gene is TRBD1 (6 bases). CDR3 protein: CAEGGDTEAFF. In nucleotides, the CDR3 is TGTGCCGAGGGGGGGGACACTGAAGCTTTCTTT.